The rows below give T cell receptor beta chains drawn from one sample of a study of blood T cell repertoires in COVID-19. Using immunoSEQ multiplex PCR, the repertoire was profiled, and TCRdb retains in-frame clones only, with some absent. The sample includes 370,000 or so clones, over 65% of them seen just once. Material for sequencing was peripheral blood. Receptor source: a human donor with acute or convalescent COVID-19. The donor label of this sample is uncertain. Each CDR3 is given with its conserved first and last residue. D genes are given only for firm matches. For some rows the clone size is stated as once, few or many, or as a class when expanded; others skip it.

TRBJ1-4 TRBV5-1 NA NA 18 TGCGCCAGCAGCCCGGGGGTATCGCTTTTAGGGGCTAATGAAAAACTGTTTTTT CASSPGVSLLGANEKLFF
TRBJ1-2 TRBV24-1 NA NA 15 TGTGCCACCAGTGATTATACCACAGGGTTGGATGGCTACACCTTC CATSDYTTGLDGYTF
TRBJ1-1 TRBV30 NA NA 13 TGTGCCTGGAGTGTCGGTGTGAACACTGAAGCTTTCTTT CAWSVGVNTEAFF
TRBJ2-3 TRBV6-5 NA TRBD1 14 TGTGCCAGCAGGACAGGGGGCGGGGGCGATACGCAGTATTTT CASRTGGGGDTQYF
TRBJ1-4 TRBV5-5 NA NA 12 TGTGCCAGCAGCTTGTACGGGGAAAAACTGTTTTTT CASSLYGEKLFF
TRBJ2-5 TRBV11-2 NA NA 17 TGTGCCAGCAGCTGGGGCCCCGGCGGGGGCCGGGGAGAGACCCAGTACTTC CASSWGPGGGRGETQYF
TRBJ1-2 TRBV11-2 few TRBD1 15 TGTGCCAGCAGCTTAGATCGGGGGGCAGGGGGCGGCTACACCTTC CASSLDRGAGGGYTF
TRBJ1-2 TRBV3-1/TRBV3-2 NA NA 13 TGTGCCAGCAGCCAAGATGGAGCATATGGCTACACCTTC CASSQDGAYGYTF
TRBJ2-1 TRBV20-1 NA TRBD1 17 TGCAGTGCTAGTCCTATGCGACAGGGAGCCTCCTACAATGAGCAGTTCTTC CSASPMRQGASYNEQFF
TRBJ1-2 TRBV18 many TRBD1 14 TGTGCCAGCTCTCCGACTGGGACAGGGAATGGCTACACCTTC CASSPTGTGNGYTF
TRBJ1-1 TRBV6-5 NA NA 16 TGTGCCAGCAGTTACTCATGGGGGGGGTCGAACACTGAAGCTTTCTTT CASSYSWGGSNTEAFF
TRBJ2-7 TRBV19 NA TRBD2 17 TGTGCCACCCGCCTTAAGGCGGGAGAATCAAGGTCCTACGAGCAGTACTTC CATRLKAGESRSYEQYF
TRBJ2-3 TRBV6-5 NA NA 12 TGTGCCAGCAGTAATACAGGGACGGCGCAGTATTTT CASSNTGTAQYF
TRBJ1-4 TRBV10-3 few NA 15 TGTGCCATCAGTGAGAATACCGGGTTTCGTGAAAAACTGTTTTTT CAISENTGFREKLFF
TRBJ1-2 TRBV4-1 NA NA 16 TGCGCCAGCAGCCAAGTAGACACGACAGCACTCTATGGCTACACCTTC CASSQVDTTALYGYTF
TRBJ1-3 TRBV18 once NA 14 TGTGCCAGCCCGGACACCAACTCTGGAAACACCATATATTTT CASPDTNSGNTIYF
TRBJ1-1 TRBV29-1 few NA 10 TGCAGCGTAGCAGGGACTCGGAGGTTCTTT CSVAGTRRFF
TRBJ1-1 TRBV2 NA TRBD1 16 TGTGCCAGCAGGACCCCCGGGACAGCCTTCAACACTGAAGCTTTCTTT CASRTPGTAFNTEAFF
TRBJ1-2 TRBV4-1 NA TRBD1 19 TGCGCCAGCAGCCAAGGGGCCAGACAGGGATGGAAGGGGAGCTATGGCTACACCTTC CASSQGARQGWKGSYGYTF
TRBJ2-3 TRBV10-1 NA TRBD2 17 TGCGCCAGCAGTGACTGGAGCGGGGGCCCTGAGGAAGATACGCAGTATTTT CASSDWSGGPEEDTQYF
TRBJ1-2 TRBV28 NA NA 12 TGTGCCAGCAGTGACAGTAACTATGGCTACACCTTC CASSDSNYGYTF
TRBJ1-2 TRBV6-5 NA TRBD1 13 TGTGCCAGCAGCCCGGAAGGGGGCACTGGCTACACCTTC CASSPEGGTGYTF
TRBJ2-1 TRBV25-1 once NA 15 TGTGCCAGCATCCGGGGAGGAGGCTCCTACAATGAGCAGTTCTTC CASIRGGGSYNEQFF
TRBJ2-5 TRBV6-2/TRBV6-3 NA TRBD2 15 TGTGCCAGCAGTTATTACGGGAGGGCCGGGGAGACCCAGTACTTC CASSYYGRAGETQYF
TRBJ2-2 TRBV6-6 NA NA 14 TGTGCCAGCAGTTACTCTGGCAGGACCGGGGAGCTGTTTTTT CASSYSGRTGELFF
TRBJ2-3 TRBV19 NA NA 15 TGTGCCAGTACGCGCGGTGGGAGCGGTACGGATACGCAGTATTTT CASTRGGSGTDTQYF
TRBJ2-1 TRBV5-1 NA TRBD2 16 TGCGCCAGCAGCCCTCCTTCTAGCGGGGGCTACAATGAGCAGTTCTTC CASSPPSSGGYNEQFF
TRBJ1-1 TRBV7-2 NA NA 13 TGTGCCAGCAGCTTATGGCAGAACACTGAAGCTTTCTTT CASSLWQNTEAFF
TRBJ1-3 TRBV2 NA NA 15 TGTGCCAGCAGCCCTCGACAGGTCTCTGGAAACACCATATATTTT CASSPRQVSGNTIYF
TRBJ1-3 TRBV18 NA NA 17 TGTGCCAGCTCACCCGGGATCCCAATGGGCTCTGGAAACACCATATATTTT CASSPGIPMGSGNTIYF
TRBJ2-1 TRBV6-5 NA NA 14 TGTGCCAGCAGCATGGGCAGGGGTGTGAATGAGCAGTTCTTC CASSMGRGVNEQFF
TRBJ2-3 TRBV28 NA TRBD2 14 TGTGCCAGCGGAGCGGGGGGGGACACAGATACGCAGTATTTT CASGAGGDTDTQYF
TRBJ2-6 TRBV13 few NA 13 TGTGCCAGCAGCGCGAGACAGGTCCGGGTCCTGACTTTC CASSARQVRVLTF
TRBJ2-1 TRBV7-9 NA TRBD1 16 TGTGCCAGCAGCCCCGATGGGACAGGGGTAATCAATGAGCAGTTCTTC CASSPDGTGVINEQFF
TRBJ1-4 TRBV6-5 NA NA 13 TGTGCCAGCTTGGACGGAGGTAATGAAAAACTGTTTTTT CASLDGGNEKLFF
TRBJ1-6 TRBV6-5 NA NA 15 TGTGCCAGCAGTTACGATATCCGGGGTCATTCACCCCTCCACTTT CASSYDIRGHSPLHF
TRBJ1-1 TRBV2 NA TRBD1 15 TGTGCCAGCAGTCCGGGACAGAGAATGAACACTGAAGCTTTCTTT CASSPGQRMNTEAFF
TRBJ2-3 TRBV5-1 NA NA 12 TGCGCCAGCTACTCCGGCACAGATACGCAGTATTTT CASYSGTDTQYF
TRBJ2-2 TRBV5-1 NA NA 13 TGCGCCAGCAGTCCCGGTGGCACCGGGGAGCTGTTTTTT CASSPGGTGELFF
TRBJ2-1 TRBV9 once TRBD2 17 TGTGCCAGCACGGGGGTTACCGGGGGGACGCCATACAATGAGCAGTTCTTC CASTGVTGGTPYNEQFF
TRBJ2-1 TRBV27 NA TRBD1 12 TGTGCCAGCAGCAAAGACAGGGGTGAGCAGTTCTTC CASSKDRGEQFF
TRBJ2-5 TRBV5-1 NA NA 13 TGCGCCAGCAGCTTGGGACAGCAAGAGACCCAGTACTTC CASSLGQQETQYF
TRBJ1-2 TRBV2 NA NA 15 TGTGCCAGCAGATCCTCACGGCGGGCCCACTATGGCTACACCTTC CASRSSRRAHYGYTF
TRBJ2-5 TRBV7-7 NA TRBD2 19 TGTGCCAGCAGCTTAGGCCCCGGACTAGCGGGAGGGGGGCAAGAGACCCAGTACTTC CASSLGPGLAGGGQETQYF
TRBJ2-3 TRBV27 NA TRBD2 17 TGTGCCAGCAGCCTGGGACTAGCGGGGGGGCGGCCAGATACGCAGTATTTT CASSLGLAGGRPDTQYF
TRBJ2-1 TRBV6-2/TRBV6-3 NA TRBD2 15 TGTGCCAGCAGTTACTTAGCGGGGGGGAACAATGAGCAGTTCTTC CASSYLAGGNNEQFF
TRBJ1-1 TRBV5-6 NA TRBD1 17 TGTGCCAGCAGCCTAGACAGGGCAACGGACCTGAACACTGAAGCTTTCTTT CASSLDRATDLNTEAFF
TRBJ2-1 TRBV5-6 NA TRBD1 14 TGTGCCAGCAGCTTGCTATCCACCGGGACAGGGTGGTTCTTC CASSLLSTGTGWFF
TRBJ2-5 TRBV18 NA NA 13 TGTGCCAGCTCACCTGGGCTTTCAGAGACCCAGTACTTC CASSPGLSETQYF
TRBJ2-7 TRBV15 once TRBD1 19 TGTGCCACCAGCAGAGCTTGGACAGGGGGCGCGGTTAGTTCGTACGAGCAGTACTTC CATSRAWTGGAVSSYEQYF
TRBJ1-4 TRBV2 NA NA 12 TGTGCCAGCCGGCAGGGAAATGAAAAACTGTTTTTT CASRQGNEKLFF
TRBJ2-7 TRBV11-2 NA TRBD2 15 TGTGCCAGCAGCTTTATCCTAGCGGGAGACTACGAGCAGTACTTC CASSFILAGDYEQYF
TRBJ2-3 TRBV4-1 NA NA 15 TGCGCCAGCAGCGCTACTCGGGGTTTCACAGATACGCAGTATTTT CASSATRGFTDTQYF
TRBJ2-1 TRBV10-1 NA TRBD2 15 TGCGCCAGCAGAGACAGCGGGAGTCCATACAATGAGCAGTTCTTC CASRDSGSPYNEQFF